This T cell receptor beta chain was sequenced for a study of blood T cell repertoires in COVID-19. On the study more broadly: PBMCs, B-cell-depleted T cells, or T cells provided the cDNA or gDNA that made up the material.

Enrollees, roughly 18 to 89 years old, lived in about two dozen US areas. All recovered Cohort 3 donors got two negative PCRs, got clearance, or saw symptom resolution. Original processing methods: For nucleated cells, counts were estimated from reference gene primer amplification. Profiling relied on immunoSEQ multiplex PCR, and the TCRdb table lists in-frame clones only, not all of them. V, J and clone size derive from that table, while D and trimming were established from the DNA sequence. Among 250,000 to 400,000 clones listed, over 75% were seen once. J gave up 4 bases and V 2 bases, and 5 bases lay outside the gene matches. CDR1 and CDR2 (germline): SGDLS, YYNGEE. The CDR3 loop spans 14 amino acids.

The sequence derives from a woman in her 30s who had recovered from COVID-19. Sequenced input: PBMCs or T cells enriched from blood (not recorded which). The chain has TRBV9 and TRBJ1-2; 7 bases fit TRBD1. CDR3 in DNA: TGTGCCAGCAGCGTGACCGGGACAGCCTATGGCTACACCTTC. Its translation: CASSVTGTAYGYTF.